The following is a T cell receptor (beta chain) sequence with its context. Its target is not known. The sample is drawn from a study of molecular identifiers for immune sequencing clone quantification. A CD8+CD4-CCR7+CD45RA+ phenotype served as the sorting definition for naive CD8 T cells. From the PCR reads, TCRdb called clonotypes with MiXCR, one entry per CDR3 protein. The table has about 630,000 distinct CDR3 sequences, approximately 24% seen once; the top ten hold about 0.81%. Germline CDR1 is KGHSH and CDR2 is LQKENI. This CDR3 comprises 16 residues. V shed 5 bases and J 2 bases; nucleotides not matched to a gene: 7. Findings of the study overall: In a background of around 920,000 naive cells, spiked Jurkat TCR RNA from one cell was reportedly detectable. Identical TCR molecules sharing a barcode could underestimate highly expanded clone sizes.

Sequenced: naive CD8+ T cells from blood, with Jurkat cell RNA spiked in. Subset noted: FACS-sorted CD8+CD4-CCR7+CD45RA+ naive T cells. The genes are TRBV18 and TRBJ2-1, with 9 bases aligning to TRBD2. This sequence originates from a human donor in good health. Some libraries in this study had Jurkat cell RNA spiked in. CDR3 bases: TGTGCCAGCTCAACGCCGACTAGCGGAGCCTACAATGAGCAGTTCTTC. It translates to CASSTPTSGAYNEQFF.